This TCR beta chain was captured by sequencing in a study of cytomegalovirus exposure and HLA in healthy donors. PCR was performed using 60 Vbeta and 13 Jbeta primers. Original analysis: Later, an analysis found around 80 million unique TCR beta chains, and 10 million to 11 million of these were shared. This table comes from immunoSEQ multiplex PCR, and its TCRdb copy is limited to in-frame clones, with some not included. V, J and clone size derive from that table, while D and trimming were established from the DNA sequence. Found here are approximately 120,000 clones, 80% of them singletons; the top ten hold approximately 10%. This clone was detected only a few times. With 0 bases removed from V and 0 bases from J, the gap between germline ends came to 8 bases. Per germline, CDR1 GTSNPN and CDR2 SVGIG (reference sequence). The length of the CDR3 is 15 residues.

The sequence was collected from a man aged 25-45 years in good health and CMV-seropositive. The sample was PBMCs. The chain couples TRBV30 to TRBJ1-4; D might be TRBD1 (6 bases). The DNA for the CDR3 is TGTGCCTGGAGTGTAGGGGGAGCAACTAATGAAAAACTGTTTTTT. This codes for CAWSVGGATNEKLFF.